This TCR beta chain was recovered during a study of CD8+ T cells in alopecia areata. Both CD4+ and CD8+ T cells were separated by sorting PBMCs. This clone was recorded a few times. cDNA reverse transcribed from extracted RNA served as the sequencing template. Sequenced by immunoSEQ multiplex PCR; TCRdb stores in-frame clones only, minus some. Here the sample spans 160,000 or so clones, around 55% being singletons. V was cut by 3 bases and J by 8 bases, with 11 bases left in between. Per the germline V gene, CDR1 is MNHEY and CDR2 is SMNVEV (reference sequence). This CDR3 has 14 residues. This receptor was obtained from a human donor with alopecia areata. This specimen consisted of CD8+ T cells sorted from blood, obtained at week 0. The chain recombines TRBV27 with TRBJ1-6; D is perhaps TRBD1 (6 bases). CDR3 sequence (DNA): TGTGCCAGCAGTTTGTGGGCAGGGGATTCACCCCTCCACTTT. It yields the protein CASSLWAGDSPLHF.